The 6 T cell receptor beta chains below were found in one sample sequenced in a study of T cells in Graves' hyperthyroidism and ophthalmopathy. Amplification of TCR beta CDR3 regions used RNA as the template. HTBI primers were used for first-round RT-PCR of the TCR CDR3. TCRdb recomputed calls from the multiplex PCR reads with MiXCR, one row per CDR3 protein. Here the sample spans more than 300,000 distinct CDR3 sequences, 15% to 20% being singletons. Sequenced input: blood. Receptors originate from a man between 18 and 29 years old with Graves' ophthalmopathy.

The chain carries TRBV19 and TRBJ2-1; TRBD2 matches at 7 bases. The CDR3 loop spans 17 amino acids. Germline CDR1 LNHDA, CDR2 SQIVND (reference sequence). J lost 0 bases, V lost 3 bases, and 8 bases had no gene match. CDR3 residues: CASSMAPLAVSYNEQFF. In nucleotides, the CDR3 is TGTGCCAGTAGTATGGCTCCCCTAGCGGTCTCCTACAATGAGCAGTTCTTC.

This clonotype was counted only a few times. The junction and the germline gene differ at one end; a read error may be behind it. The chain carries TRBV7-7 and TRBJ2-1, with D hard to call. From germline, CDR1 is SSHAT and CDR2 FNYEAQ (reference sequence). This CDR3 is 13 amino acids long. Here the CDR3 DNA reads TGTGCTAGCAGCTTAGGATCAAGCAGTGAGCAGTTCTTC. This translates into CASSLGSSSEQFF. Full variable domain (outside the CDR3, taken from reference TRBV7-7 and TRBJ2-1): GAGVSQSPRYKVTKRGQDVTLRCDPISSHATLYWYQQALGQGPEFLTYFNYEAQPDKSGLPSDRFSAERPEGSISTLTIQRTEQRDSAMYRCASSLGSSSEQFFGPGTRLTVL.

The chain couples TRBV29-1 to TRBJ2-7, with a possible D match to TRBD2 (6 bases). V shed 3 bases and J shed 1 base, with 10 bases lying between them. The CDR3 spans 13 residues. The germline CDR1 and CDR2 sequences are SQVTM and ANQGSEA. The CDR3 region has the DNA TGCAGCGTTGAGACGGAGGGGTCCTACGAGCAGTACTTC. This sequence encodes CSVETEGSYEQYF.

This clonotype was seen repeatedly, ten times or more. V gene TRBV29-1 combines with J gene TRBJ1-2, with 8 bases that match TRBD1. Trimming removed 7 bases from V and 4 bases from J; junction bases left unmatched: 11. This CDR3 has 14 amino acids. Germline V gives CDR1 SQVTM, CDR2 ANQGSEA. The CDR3, as DNA: TGCAGCGCACAAAACCAGGGACAGGTCTATGGCTACACCTTC. This gives the protein CSAQNQGQVYGYTF. The variable domain in full, with the rest retrieved from reference TRBV29-1 and TRBJ1-2, is SAVISQKPSRDICQRGTSLTIQCQVDSQVTMMFWYRQQPGQSLTLIATANQGSEATYESGFVIDKFPISRPNLTFSTLTVSNMSPEDSSIYLCSAQNQGQVYGYTFGSGTRLTVV.

This clonotype has ten or more counts. The chain links TRBV20-1 to TRBJ1-2; D uncertain. CDR3 size: 16 residues. Germline V gives CDR1 DFQATT, CDR2 SNEGSKA (reference sequence). V was clipped by 3 bases and J by 5 bases, with 22 bases between them. CDR3 DNA sequence: TGCAGTGCTAGCCCCAACGGAAGAAAAGAGGTGTATGGCTACACCTTC. This gives the protein CSASPNGRKEVYGYTF.

Ten or more counts support this clonotype. The V and J genes are TRBV18 and TRBJ1-2; D is unclear. Germline assignment: CDR1 KGHSH and CDR2 LQKENI. The CDR3 runs to 11 residues. Trimming removed 3 bases at V and 13 bases at J, with 12 bases between. The CDR3 reads CASSPPGAGTF. DNA of the CDR3: TGTGCCAGCTCACCCCCGGGAGCGGGCACCTTC.